One sample yielded the 27 T cell receptor beta chains listed below, sequenced in a study of shared clonotypes between healthy human individuals. Terminally differentiated effector memory CD45RA+ cells were excluded from the naive CD8 cells, which were CD45RO-negative and positively selected for CCR7. Repertoires were generated with immunoSEQ multiplex PCR, while TCRdb's copy carries only in-frame clones and drops some. The sample carries some 1,900,000 clones, over 85% recorded once. What was sequenced was naive CD8+ T cells sorted from blood. Receptors originate from a man aged 18 to 29 in good health.

On this clone itself: This sample includes further DNA sequences coding for the same CDR3. This sequence joins TRBV6-5 and TRBJ2-5; TRBD1 or TRBD2 may be the D gene (5 bases each). Germline V CDR1 and CDR2: MNHEY, SVGAGI. The CDR3 totals 14 residues. Trimming removed 1 base from V and 5 bases from J, with 11 bases in between. The CDR3 DNA reads TGTGCCAGCAGTTACTTCCAGGGCGGGGAGACCCAGTACTTC. The encoded protein is CASSYFQGGETQYF.

The chain carries TRBV9 and TRBJ2-7; no clear D gene. Trimming removed 3 bases from V and 4 bases from J, with 11 bases in between. Looked up from germline, CDR1 is SGDLS and CDR2 is YYNGEE. CDR3 length: 13 residues. The DNA for the CDR3 is TGTGCCAGCAGCGCCGCTTCAAGTTACGAGCAGTACTTC. The encoded protein is CASSAASSYEQYF.

The chain links TRBV5-5 to TRBJ2-3; TRBD1 is a possible D gene (6 bases). The CDR3 loop spans 14 amino acids. Per the germline V gene, CDR1 is SGHKS and CDR2 is YYEKEE (reference sequence). Deletions cut 4 bases from V and 2 bases from J, with 11 bases between. CDR3 sequence reads: CASSQQGFTDTQYF. CDR3 DNA sequence: TGTGCCAGCAGCCAACAGGGATTCACAGATACGCAGTATTTT. The entire variable domain, with the rest obtained from reference TRBV5-5 and TRBJ2-3, is as follows: DAGVTQSPTHLIKTRGQQVTLRCSPISGHKSVSWYQQVLGQGPQFIFQYYEKEERGRGNFPDRFSARQFPNYSSELNVNALLLGDSALYLCASSQQGFTDTQYFGPGTRLTVL.

The V call is TRBV21-1, the J call TRBJ2-1; the listed D gene, TRBD1, was not tested against the DNA. TRBV21-1 is flagged as a pseudogene. The CDR3 has 17 residues. The CDR3 loop is CASSTPQGARVYNEQFF. The CDR3 DNA sequence: TGTGCCAGCAGCACCCCACAGGGGGCGCGGGTCTACAATGAGCAGTTCTTC.

This chain links TRBV19 with TRBJ2-7; the D gene is possibly TRBD2 (5 bases). Germline V gene lookup returns CDR1 LNHDA and CDR2 SQIVND (reference sequence). CDR3 size: 13 residues. Trimming took 5 bases from V and 1 from J, leaving 9 bases between them. CDR3 coding DNA: TGTGCCAGTAGTGAGGTAGCGTCCTACGAGCAGTACTTC. Translating gives CASSEVASYEQYF.

This chain links TRBV6-5 with TRBJ2-7, with TRBD1 matching over 8 bases. CDR1 MNHEY and CDR2 SVGAGI come from the germline V gene. The CDR3 contains 14 residues. V lost 5 bases to trimming and J lost 3 bases; unmatched junction nucleotides: 6. CDR3: CASSPWGTGYEQYF. CDR3 in DNA: TGTGCCAGCAGTCCCTGGGGGACAGGCTACGAGCAGTACTTC.

The chain links TRBV30 to TRBJ2-5; 9 nucleotides agree with TRBD2. The germline V gene encodes CDR1 GTSNPN and CDR2 SVGIG (reference sequence). The CDR3 is 16 residues long. The junction had 7 bases not matched to a gene; V was cut back by 1 base and J by 1 base. The CDR3 region is CAWSGYLAGFQETQYF. The CDR3 nucleotides are TGTGCCTGGAGTGGATACCTAGCGGGATTCCAAGAGACCCAGTACTTC.

The chain recombines TRBV4-1 with TRBJ1-2; D is perhaps TRBD1 (5 bases). V gave up 0 bases and J gave up 4 bases, with 9 bases separating them. The germline gives CDR1 MGHRA, CDR2 YSYEKL. The CDR3 spans 14 residues. CDR3 region: CASSQERGSYGYTF. DNA for the CDR3: TGCGCCAGCAGCCAAGAGCGGGGGAGCTATGGCTACACCTTC.

The rearrangement uses TRBV19 and TRBJ2-3; D is undetermined. This CDR3 spans 14 amino acids. Trimming took off 8 bases at V and 4 bases at J, with 16 bases between the two ends. CDR1 is LNHDA, CDR2 SQIVND, per germline (reference sequence). CDR3 DNA: TGTGCCAGTGCCGACGGAGAGGAGCCAGATACGCAGTATTTT. This codes for CASADGEEPDTQYF.

The chain employs TRBV4-1 and TRBJ1-1, with D hard to call. CDR1 is MGHRA, CDR2 YSYEKL, per germline. The CDR3 spans 15 residues. V lost 0 bases, J lost 3 bases, and 11 bases lay in between. CDR3 in amino acids: CASSQEHRPYTEAFF. CDR3 bases: TGCGCCAGCAGCCAAGAACACAGACCTTACACTGAAGCTTTCTTT.

V gene TRBV27 combines with J gene TRBJ2-1, with 8 bases lining up with TRBD2. The CDR3 runs 14 residues. Trimming at V came to 5 bases and at J to 4 bases, leaving 4 bases not matched to a gene. The germline V gene has CDR1 MNHEY and CDR2 SMNVEV (reference sequence). The CDR3 bases are TGTGCCAGCAGTGACGGGGGGGTTTACAATGAGCAGTTCTTC. It translates to CASSDGGVYNEQFF.

The chain carries TRBV11-2 and TRBJ2-7; 10 nucleotides line up with TRBD2. The germline gives CDR1 SGHAT, CDR2 FQNNGV. The CDR3 totals 13 residues. CDR3 nucleotide sequence: TGTGTATTGGGGGCTAGCGGGAGCCACGAGCAGTACTTC. This translates into CVLGASGSHEQYF.

A word on this clone: The same CDR3 can be traced to other DNA sequences in this sample. V and J are TRBV6-5 and TRBJ2-7; no clear D. V was pared by 5 bases and J by 3 bases, with 5 bases between. This CDR3 contains 11 residues. Germline lookup yields CDR1 MNHEY and CDR2 SVGAGI. This CDR3 reads CASSQNYEQYF. CDR3 in DNA: TGTGCCAGCAGTCAAAACTACGAGCAGTACTTC.

The DNA of the CDR3 is TGTGCCAGCAGCTATTCGGAGGGACTAGCGGGTCCACTTCTCGACGAGCAGTACTTC. This encodes CASSYSEGLAGPLLDEQYF. The V and J genes are TRBV7-8 and TRBJ2-7; 12 bases align to TRBD2. Germline CDR1 SGHVS, CDR2 FQNEAQ. The CDR3 covers 19 residues. V trimming: 4 bases; J trimming: 5 bases; junction bases outside the gene matches: 18.

The rearrangement uses TRBV28 and TRBJ2-1; the match to TRBD2 covers 9 bases. CDR3 length equals 16 residues. Germline V gene data show CDR1 as MDHEN and CDR2 as SYDVKM. The V and J ends lost 4 bases and 1 base, in that order; junction bases with no gene match: 5. CDR3 protein: CASSSGTSWSYNEQFF. The CDR3 bases are TGTGCCAGCAGTTCCGGGACTAGCTGGTCCTACAATGAGCAGTTCTTC.

The chain combines TRBV19 with TRBJ2-7, with 7 bases aligning to TRBD1. Unmatched junction bases numbered 10, after V lost 9 bases and J lost 5 bases. Germline assignment: CDR1 LNHDA and CDR2 SQIVND (reference sequence). The CDR3 is made up of 13 amino acids. The CDR3 bases are TGTGCCAGCTCGTTCGGGACAGTAAACGAGCAGTACTTC. Translated, it gives CASSFGTVNEQYF.

This chain connects TRBV27 to TRBJ1-2; 9 positions agree with TRBD1. Germline lookup yields CDR1 MNHEY and CDR2 SMNVEV (reference sequence). CDR3 length: 14 residues. With 6 bases clipped from V and 7 bases from J, the junction kept 9 bases outside the gene matches. CDR3 amino acids: CASRVTGGAGGYTF. The DNA for the CDR3 is TGTGCCAGCAGGGTAACAGGGGGCGCGGGTGGCTACACCTTC.

The J gene is TRBJ1-2, the V gene TRBV5-5, with 7 bases that match TRBD1. V lost 5 bases to trimming and J lost 6 bases; unmatched junction nucleotides: 13. Germline V gene data show CDR1 as SGHKS and CDR2 as YYEKEE (reference sequence). This CDR3 comprises 15 residues. CDR3 region: CASRFGDRGNDGYTF. The CDR3 DNA sequence: TGTGCCAGCAGGTTTGGGGACAGAGGGAACGATGGCTACACCTTC.

The rearrangement links TRBV5-1 to TRBJ2-7, with 11 bases aligning to TRBD2. The V and J ends lost 4 bases and 0 bases, in that order; junction bases with no gene match: 3. The CDR3 extends over 15 amino acids. Per the germline V gene, CDR1 is SGHRS and CDR2 is YFSETQ. The CDR3, as DNA: TGCGCCAGCAGCCCACTAGCGGGAGCCTCCTACGAGCAGTACTTC. It is translated as CASSPLAGASYEQYF.

This rearrangement joins TRBV7-9 to TRBJ1-1, with TRBD1 matching 7 bases. With V trimmed by 7 bases and J by 1 base, 3 bases remained unmatched. The CDR3 consists of 13 residues. Germline V lookup: CDR1 SEHNR, CDR2 FQNEAQ (reference sequence). The CDR3 DNA sequence: TGTGCCAGCACGGGACAGACGAACACTGAAGCTTTCTTT. As protein: CASTGQTNTEAFF.

The V call is TRBV7-9, the J call TRBJ2-3; a possible D gene is TRBD1 (5 bases). Per the germline V gene, CDR1 is SEHNR and CDR2 is FQNEAQ (reference sequence). This CDR3 region has 15 residues. V gave up 0 bases and J gave up 2 bases, with 9 bases separating them. CDR3 loop: CASSLAPDNTDTQYF. In DNA, the CDR3 is TGTGCCAGCAGCTTAGCTCCGGACAACACAGATACGCAGTATTTT.

The chain uses TRBV9 and TRBJ1-1; 9 bases are shared with TRBD1. The V gene end was trimmed by 5 bases and the J gene end by 0 bases; junction bases not matched to a gene: 5. CDR1 is SGDLS and CDR2 is YYNGEE in the germline V gene. The length of the CDR3 is 15 residues. The CDR3 region has the DNA TGTGCCAGCAGTCGAAGGACAGGGGTGAACACTGAAGCTTTCTTT. This translates into CASSRRTGVNTEAFF. The full variable domain, completed using reference TRBV9 and TRBJ1-1, is DSGVTQTPKHLITATGQRVTLRCSPRSGDLSVYWYQQSLDQGLQFLIQYYNGEERAKGNILERFSAQQFPDLHSELNLSSLELGDSALYFCASSRRTGVNTEAFFGQGTRLTVV.

This clone was counted once. Distinct nucleotide sequences in the sample also encode this CDR3. The V call is TRBV6-5, the J call TRBJ1-1, with D maybe TRBD1 (6 bases). Trimming cost V 2 bases and J 2 bases, with 9 bases left between them. The CDR3 length is 14 residues. Germline CDR1 reads MNHEY; CDR2 reads SVGAGI. CDR3 amino acids: CASSYGGPNTEAFF. The CDR3 nucleotides are TGTGCCAGCAGTTACGGGGGGCCTAACACTGAAGCTTTCTTT.

V is TRBV5-4 and J is TRBJ2-6; the D call may be TRBD1 or TRBD2 (6 bases each). The V gene lost 8 bases and the J gene lost 2 bases, with 23 bases spanning the gap. This CDR3 region has 18 residues. Germline CDR1 reads SGHNT; CDR2 reads YYREEE (reference sequence). CDR3 in amino acids: CASTSSDSGGTGANVLTF. The CDR3 nucleotides are TGTGCCAGTACCTCCTCGGACAGTGGGGGGACTGGGGCCAACGTCCTGACTTTC.

This chain connects TRBV12-5 to TRBJ2-1; D may be TRBD1 (5 bases). The germline gives CDR1 LGHNT, CDR2 FRNRAP. Trimming left V 3 bases short and J 0 bases short, with 12 bases between. The CDR3 sequence is 16 residues long. The CDR3 here is CASGLPDRYSYNEQFF. CDR3 DNA sequence: TGTGCTAGTGGTTTACCCGACAGATACTCCTACAATGAGCAGTTCTTC.

The rearrangement links TRBV13 to TRBJ1-4, with D maybe TRBD1 (6 bases). Trimming cost V 9 bases and J 7 bases, with 18 bases left between them. Germline lookup yields CDR1 PRHDT and CDR2 FYEKMQ (reference sequence). This CDR3 contains 14 residues. The CDR3 region has the DNA TGTGCCAGTAGAGGCTGGACAGACGGTGAAAAACTGTTTTTT. It yields the protein CASRGWTDGEKLFF.

The V call is TRBV11-2, the J call TRBJ2-1; D gene ambiguous. CDR3 length: 13 amino acids. V lost 0 bases to trimming and J lost 6 bases, with 6 bases between them. Germline values: CDR1 SGHAT, CDR2 FQNNGV. The CDR3 region is CASSLDLPNEQFF. CDR3 nucleotides: TGTGCCAGCAGCTTAGATCTACCCAATGAGCAGTTCTTC.